What follows are 19 T cell receptor beta chains derived from one specimen sequenced in a study of naive CD8 T cells in extremely preterm neonates. Generated by immunoSEQ multiplex PCR, the TCRdb table keeps only in-frame clones and is missing some. This table holds under 7,000 clones, approximately 97% found once. The sample taken for sequencing was naive CD8+ T cells from blood. The origin of the receptors is a human donor in good health.

The chain combines TRBV7-9 with TRBJ2-3; D not certain. V lost 1 base and J 9 bases, leaving 11 bases between the germline ends. The CDR3 length is 13 residues. Per germline, CDR1 SEHNR and CDR2 FQNEAQ (reference sequence). The CDR3 is CASSLGQPRTQYF. Here the CDR3 DNA reads TGTGCCAGCAGCTTAGGACAACCCCGCACGCAGTATTTT.

The gene calls are TRBV28 and TRBJ2-5; 11 positions agree with TRBD2. The J call may not be correct, given that the DNA end is closer to TRBJ2-7. CDR1 and CDR2 from the germline V gene are MDHEN and SYDVKM. The CDR3 extends over 17 amino acids. The CDR3 spells CASSLRRGTSGSYEQYF. CDR3 in DNA: TGTGCCAGCAGTTTACGAAGAGGGACTAGCGGTTCCTACGAGCAGTACTTC.

The V call is TRBV7-9, the J call TRBJ2-7; TRBD1 agrees at 10 bases. V lost 4 bases and J lost 0; bases outside the gene matches: 3. From germline, CDR1 is SEHNR and CDR2 FQNEAQ (reference sequence). The CDR3 has 15 residues. CDR3 residues: CASSSGQGHSYEQYF. In DNA form, the CDR3 reads TGTGCCAGCAGCTCGGGACAGGGGCACTCCTACGAGCAGTACTTC.

This sequence joins TRBV7-9 and TRBJ1-1, with 10 bases lining up with TRBD1. The CDR3 is 14 residues long. V lost 5 bases, J lost 0 bases, and 0 bases stayed unmatched. Per germline, CDR1 SEHNR and CDR2 FQNEAQ (reference sequence). The CDR3 DNA reads TGTGCCAGCAGCGGGACAGGGGTGAACACTGAAGCTTTCTTT. It is translated as CASSGTGVNTEAFF.

This chain joins TRBV4-1 and TRBJ2-5; the D is unclear. This CDR3 has 12 amino acids. The germline V gene has CDR1 MGHRA and CDR2 YSYEKL. V shed 0 bases and J shed 5 bases, with 4 bases lying between them. The CDR3 sequence: CASSQDRETQYF. DNA of the CDR3: TGCGCCAGCAGCCAAGATCGGGAGACCCAGTACTTC.

This chain uses TRBV7-9 with TRBJ2-1, with 7 nucleotides matching TRBD1. CDR3 length: 15 residues. From germline, CDR1 is SEHNR and CDR2 FQNEAQ (reference sequence). The V gene end was trimmed by 5 bases and the J gene end by 1 base; junction bases not matched to a gene: 5. The CDR3 reads CASSTQGESYNEQFF. The CDR3, as DNA: TGTGCCAGCAGCACGCAGGGGGAATCCTACAATGAGCAGTTCTTC.

The V and J genes are TRBV7-9 and TRBJ2-7; D possibly corresponds to TRBD1 (6 bases). The CDR3 length is 13 residues. Germline V gene sequence: CDR1 SEHNR, CDR2 FQNEAQ (reference sequence). The V end lost 5 bases, the J end lost 4 bases, and 12 bases lay between the germline ends. For the CDR3, the DNA is TGTGCCAGCAGCCCAACCACAGGGTACGAGCAGTACTTC. This sequence encodes CASSPTTGYEQYF.

The rearrangement joins TRBV9 to TRBJ2-1, with 11 positions matching TRBD2. The CDR3 consists of 15 residues. The germline CDR1 and CDR2 sequences are SGDLS and YYNGEE. J gave up 8 bases and V 3 bases, and 7 bases lay outside the gene matches. CDR3 region: CASSAGTSGLDEQFF. The CDR3 DNA follows: TGTGCCAGCAGCGCCGGGACTAGCGGCTTGGATGAGCAGTTCTTC.

The chain recombines TRBV6-6 with TRBJ2-7; D perhaps matches TRBD2 (5 bases). Between the trimmed V and J ends, which lost 2 bases and 2 bases, there was a span of 7 bases. The V gene's germline CDR1 is MNHNY and CDR2 SVGAGI (reference sequence). The CDR3 runs to 13 residues. CDR3 bases: TGTGCCAGCAGTTACGAGGGCACCTACGAGCAGTACGTC. Protein sequence: CASSYEGTYEQYV.

This chain connects TRBV7-9 to TRBJ2-1; D call uncertain. The germline gives CDR1 SEHNR, CDR2 FQNEAQ (reference sequence). This CDR3 comprises 14 residues. Trimming took 3 bases from V and 8 from J, leaving 14 bases between them. The CDR3 sequence is CASSFGYSGDEQFF. The CDR3 DNA follows: TGTGCCAGCAGCTTCGGGTACTCGGGTGATGAGCAGTTCTTC.

The rearrangement uses TRBV27 and TRBJ1-2; a possible D gene is TRBD1 (6 bases). The CDR3 is made up of 13 amino acids. The ends were cut back, 10 bases at V and 8 bases at J, with 20 bases in the middle. Germline V gene lookup returns CDR1 MNHEY and CDR2 SMNVEV (reference sequence). The CDR3 sequence: CATTDRTRSGYTF. Written as DNA, the CDR3 is TGTGCCACTACCGACAGGACGCGGTCGGGCTACACCTTC.

The rearrangement joins TRBV19 to TRBJ1-2; 9 bases are a match to TRBD1. J gave up 2 bases and V 2 bases, and 9 bases lay outside the gene matches. Germline CDR1 reads LNHDA; CDR2 reads SQIVND (reference sequence). CDR3 length equals 17 residues. The CDR3 reads CASSISHPGTGNYGYTF. CDR3 in DNA: TGTGCCAGTAGTATAAGCCATCCCGGGACAGGGAACTATGGCTACACCTTC.

This clone appeared once. CDR3 sequence (DNA): TGTGCCAGCAGTTTATCGTATACAGGTACTGAAGCTTTCTTT. It yields the protein CASSLSYTGTEAFF. The chain is built from TRBV27 and TRBJ1-1, with D perhaps matching TRBD1 (5 bases). CDR1 is MNHEY, CDR2 SMNVEV, per germline (reference sequence). The CDR3 is 14 amino acids. Deletions cut 0 bases from V and 5 bases from J, with 10 bases between.

J is TRBJ1-1 and V is TRBV6-6; tentative D call: TRBD1 (5 bases). The CDR3 is 16 residues long. Trimming shortened V by 0 bases and J by 7 bases, and 18 bases separated the two germline ends. Germline V lookup: CDR1 MNHNY, CDR2 SVGAGI (reference sequence). In DNA form, the CDR3 reads TGTGCCAGCAGTTACTCGAAATTCACTCAGGACAATGAAGCTTTCTTT. This encodes CASSYSKFTQDNEAFF.

The chain carries TRBV28 and TRBJ1-6; TRBD1 aligns across 7 bases. Germline CDR1 MDHEN, CDR2 SYDVKM. CDR3 length: 15 residues. The V segment lost 7 bases and the J segment 3 bases; nucleotides outside the gene matches: 6. CDR3: CASTAGTDYNSPLHF. CDR3 bases: TGTGCCAGCACCGCTGGGACAGACTATAATTCACCCCTCCACTTT.

This clone occurred a few times. The genes are TRBV6-5 and TRBJ2-2, with TRBD2 matching 8 bases. Germline assignment: CDR1 MNHEY and CDR2 SVGAGI. The ends lost 0 bases at V and 7 bases at J; junction bases unmatched: 1. The CDR3 totals 14 residues. The CDR3 loop is CASSYSAGVGELFF. CDR3 nucleotides: TGTGCCAGCAGTTACTCAGCGGGGGTCGGGGAGCTGTTTTTT.

The chain employs TRBV27 and TRBJ2-7; TRBD1 might be the D (6 bases). Germline assignment: CDR1 MNHEY and CDR2 SMNVEV (reference sequence). CDR3 size: 13 residues. Trimming removed 6 bases from V and 1 base from J, with 10 bases in between. CDR3 in DNA: TGTGCCAGCAGCCCACAGGGATCCTACGAGCAGTACTTC. Translating gives CASSPQGSYEQYF.

The chain carries TRBV6-1 and TRBJ2-7; 9 bases match TRBD2. Germline lookup yields CDR1 MNHNS and CDR2 SASEGT. The CDR3 extends over 15 amino acids. V lost 3 bases to trimming and J lost 2 bases; unmatched junction nucleotides: 5. The DNA of the CDR3 is TGTGCCAGCAGTGACTCTAGCGGGGCCCCCTACGAGCAGTACTTC. It translates to CASSDSSGAPYEQYF.

This chain links TRBV29-1 with TRBJ2-7; 9 nucleotides line up with TRBD2. This CDR3 contains 13 residues. CDR1 is SQVTM and CDR2 is ANQGSEA in the germline V gene. V lost 6 bases to trimming and J lost 5 bases; unmatched junction nucleotides: 8. DNA of the CDR3: TGCAGCGTCAATAGCGGGAGTCCGGACGAGCAGTACTTC. This encodes CSVNSGSPDEQYF.